This T cell receptor beta chain was captured in a study of PD-L1 blockade in urothelial cancer. Germline trimming cut 5 bases from V and 6 bases from J; bases unmatched to any gene: 10. Germline V gene lookup returns CDR1 SGHTA and CDR2 FQGNSA. The CDR3 length is 15 residues. The protocol was immunoSEQ multiplex PCR, while the TCRdb copy is restricted to in-frame clones and leaves out a portion. The top ten clones hold 8% to 9.5% of a sample with about 84,000 clones, 82% of them seen once. Concerning this clone: Its antigen remains unidentified.

General study points: When measured at 3 weeks, tumor-associated blood clones expanded more in durable-benefit patients.

This sequence was found in a man in his 70s with urothelial cancer. The chain has TRBV7-2 and TRBJ2-3; 8 bases map to TRBD2. Sequencing was performed on PBMCs, taken around atezolizumab (anti-PD-L1) treatment. In DNA, the CDR3 is TGTGCCAGCAGCCGGGACGGGAGGGCCACGGATACGCAGTATTTT. Translated, it gives CASSRDGRATDTQYF. Together with reference TRBV7-2 and TRBJ2-3, the CDR3 gives the full variable domain: GAGVSQSPSNKVTEKGKDVELRCDPISGHTALYWYRQSLGQGLEFLIYFQGNSAPDKSGLPSDRFSAERTGGSVSTLTIQRTQQEDSAVYLCASSRDGRATDTQYFGPGTRLTVL.